The 18 T cell receptor beta chains below were found in one sample sequenced in a study of cytomegalovirus exposure and HLA in healthy donors. Sequencing was performed with immunoSEQ multiplex PCR; in TCRdb, only in-frame clones are kept and a portion is missing. The profile shows approximately 150,000 clones, about 89% of them singletons. What was sequenced was PBMCs. These receptor sequences come from a woman between 18 and 30 years old in good health and CMV-seropositive.

The genes are TRBV27 and TRBJ2-7; 8 bases line up with TRBD1. Trimming took 6 bases from V and 4 from J; bases not matched to a gene: 11. The CDR3 covers 15 residues. Germline loops: CDR1 MNHEY, CDR2 SMNVEV (reference sequence). The CDR3 loop is CASRPGWGQDYEQYF. CDR3 in DNA: TGTGCCAGCAGACCCGGGTGGGGACAGGATTACGAGCAGTACTTC.

This clone is a singleton in its sample. The chain has TRBV19 and TRBJ2-7; D ambiguous. With 5 bases removed from V and 0 bases from J, the gap between germline ends came to 14 bases. The CDR3 sequence is 15 residues long. Germline V lookup: CDR1 LNHDA, CDR2 SQIVND (reference sequence). The CDR3 DNA is TGTGCCAGTAGTCCCGCAGCGCCGAACTCCTACGAGCAGTACTTC. This codes for CASSPAAPNSYEQYF.

V and J are TRBV7-9 and TRBJ1-3, with a possible D match to TRBD1 (6 bases). The CDR3 sequence is 15 residues long. The V and J ends lost 6 bases and 5 bases respectively, with 17 bases between them. CDR1 is SEHNR and CDR2 is FQNEAQ in the germline V gene (reference sequence). CDR3: CASRGRGANRNTIYF. In DNA form, the CDR3 reads TGTGCCAGCAGGGGTCGGGGGGCGAATCGAAACACCATATATTTT.

The chain combines TRBV19 with TRBJ2-1; 8 bases are shared with TRBD1. Losses at the gene ends were 5 bases for V and 8 bases for J; bases not matched to a gene: 8. The CDR3 loop spans 14 amino acids. Germline-derived CDR1 and CDR2 are LNHDA and SQIVND (reference sequence). Here the CDR3 DNA reads TGTGCCAGTAGTCTCCGGACAGGGTGGGATGAGCAGTTCTTC. Protein product: CASSLRTGWDEQFF.

V and J are TRBV5-1 and TRBJ2-7; no reliable D call. Deletions cut 5 bases from V and 6 bases from J, with 9 bases between. The V gene's germline CDR1 is SGHRS and CDR2 YFSETQ. CDR3 size: 11 residues. The CDR3 reads CASSKAGEQYF. CDR3 bases: TGCGCCAGCAGTAAAGCAGGCGAGCAGTACTTC.

The chain carries TRBV27 and TRBJ2-7, with 9 positions matching TRBD1. The J segment lost 3 bases and the V segment lost 6 bases, leaving 9 bases of the junction unmatched. Per the germline V gene, CDR1 is MNHEY and CDR2 is SMNVEV (reference sequence). The CDR3 runs to 15 residues. Written as DNA, the CDR3 is TGTGCCAGCAGAAACAGGGGGCATGGAGTCTACGAGCAGTACTTC. This gives the protein CASRNRGHGVYEQYF.

The chain employs TRBV28 and TRBJ2-1, with 9 bases that match TRBD2. V shed 7 bases, J shed 0 bases, and the junction held 19 bases outside the gene matches. This CDR3 region has 20 residues. Germline-derived CDR1 and CDR2 are MDHEN and SYDVKM. The CDR3 loop reads CASTHRVAHDSGSSYNEQFF. The CDR3 DNA reads as TGTGCCAGCACCCACCGGGTGGCTCACGATAGCGGGAGCTCCTACAATGAGCAGTTCTTC.

The genes are TRBV25-1 and TRBJ2-2; D might be TRBD2 (5 bases). The germline CDR1 and CDR2 sequences are MGHDK and SYGVNS. The CDR3 consists of 16 residues. The V and J ends lost 6 bases and 5 bases respectively, with 19 bases between them. The CDR3 nucleotides are TGTGCCAGCAGCGATGCGAAAAGACGGGGAACCGGGGAGCTGTTTTTT. It is translated as CASSDAKRRGTGELFF.

The chain uses TRBV7-2 and TRBJ2-7, with 9 bases aligning to TRBD1. This CDR3 has 15 residues. CDR1 and CDR2 (germline): SGHTA, FQGNSA. After removal of 1 base from V and 5 bases from J, the junction contained 6 bases not matched to a gene. The chain's CDR3 is CASSLGDRGGDEQYF. DNA of the CDR3: TGTGCCAGCAGCTTAGGTGACAGGGGGGGCGACGAGCAGTACTTC.

The V gene is TRBV7-8, the J gene TRBJ2-2; no clear D. V was shortened by 5 bases and J by 2 bases, with 18 bases between the two germline ends. The CDR3 sequence is 17 residues long. The germline gives CDR1 SGHVS, CDR2 FQNEAQ. The CDR3 DNA follows: TGTGCCAGCAGCCCAGGTGGCAGTTATTCTAACACCGGGGAGCTGTTTTTT. It yields the protein CASSPGGSYSNTGELFF.

The chain uses TRBV11-2 and TRBJ2-5; tentative D call: TRBD2 (7 bases). The CDR3 sequence is 12 residues long. V lost 11 bases, J lost 3 bases, and 13 bases lay in between. Germline V gives CDR1 SGHAT, CDR2 FQNNGV. CDR3: CASRGGKETQYF. DNA of the CDR3: TGTGCCTCGAGGGGGGGGAAAGAGACCCAGTACTTC.

The rearrangement uses TRBV2 and TRBJ2-3; TRBD1 might be the D (5 bases). This CDR3 has 14 amino acids. The germline V gene encodes CDR1 SNHLY and CDR2 FYNNEI. Trimming took off 8 bases at V and 0 bases at J, with 12 bases between the two ends. CDR3 sequence: CASLTTASTDTQYF. The DNA of the CDR3 is TGTGCCAGCCTGACGACAGCTAGCACAGATACGCAGTATTTT.

This sequence joins TRBV5-1 and TRBJ2-1, with 11 bases that match TRBD2. V lost 2 bases to trimming and J lost 0 bases; unmatched junction nucleotides: 7. CDR3 length: 18 residues. CDR1 is SGHRS, CDR2 YFSETQ, per germline. The chain's CDR3 is CASSLRTSGPSSYNEQFF. In DNA, the CDR3 is TGCGCCAGCAGCTTAAGGACTAGCGGGCCAAGCTCCTACAATGAGCAGTTCTTC.

The J gene is TRBJ2-1, the V gene TRBV5-4, with a weak D call TRBD1 (5 bases). The length of the CDR3 is 15 residues. Germline CDR1 and CDR2: SGHNT and YYREEE (reference sequence). Trimming pared 0 bases from V and 6 bases from J, leaving 13 bases between. The CDR3 loop reads CASSLAGRQGNEQFF. In DNA form, the CDR3 reads TGTGCCAGCAGCTTGGCAGGTAGGCAGGGCAATGAGCAGTTCTTC.

The CDR3 loop is CASSLVRNTEAFF. CDR3 bases: TGTGCCAGCAGCTTGGTGCGGAACACTGAAGCTTTCTTT. The chain links TRBV5-6 to TRBJ1-1, with unresolved D. Trimming stripped 0 bases from V and 1 base from J, with 4 bases between. Germline V lookup: CDR1 SGHDT, CDR2 YYEEEE. The CDR3 covers 13 residues.

The gene calls are TRBV6-5 and TRBJ2-4, with D unclear. Trimming removed 5 bases at V and 0 bases at J, with 8 bases between. Germline loops: CDR1 MNHEY, CDR2 SVGAGI. The CDR3 extends over 14 amino acids. The CDR3 nucleotides are TGTGCCAGCAGTGGCATAAGAGCCAAAAACATTCAGTACTTC. Amino acids: CASSGIRAKNIQYF.

On this clone: The junction differs from germline at one of its ends, possibly a read error. This chain joins TRBV18 and TRBJ2-7; D gene uncertain. This CDR3 has 12 amino acids. The germline gives CDR1 KGHSH, CDR2 LQKENI. DNA of the CDR3: TGTGCCAGCTCACCACCGGGCTCTACACCCACATTC. As protein: CASSPPGSTPTF.

This clone is a singleton in its sample. The V call is TRBV7-9, the J call TRBJ2-6; 7 positions agree with TRBD1. In germline, CDR1 is SEHNR, CDR2 FQNEAQ (reference sequence). The junction had 3 bases not matched to a gene; V was cut back by 5 bases and J by 2 bases. The CDR3 has 15 amino acids. CDR3: CASSRDRAGANVLTF. CDR3 nucleotide sequence: TGTGCCAGCAGCCGAGACAGGGCTGGGGCCAACGTCCTGACTTTC.